A single sample is the source of the 30 T cell receptor beta chains below, sequenced in a study of beta chain features in type 1 diabetes. Findings of the study overall: The study found moderately but significantly shorter TCRB CDR3s in all four CD4+ subsets of Type 1 diabetes patients.

Antigens of these TCRs are unknown. Isolated RNA was reverse transcribed in full, so expressed TCRB transcripts were sequenced. Only in-frame clones appear in the TCRdb table, and some are missing; sequencing was by immunoSEQ multiplex PCR. The sample yields 680,000 or so clones, 13% seen once. Sequencing input: naive CD4+ T cells from blood. The receptor set was obtained from a man aged 18 to 29 with type 1 diabetes.

V gene TRBV6-1 combines with J gene TRBJ2-7; D is perhaps TRBD1 (5 bases). Trimming pared 0 bases from V and 3 bases from J, leaving 12 bases between. CDR3 length equals 15 residues. Germline CDR1 is MNHNS and CDR2 is SASEGT. Written as DNA, the CDR3 is TGTGCCAGCAGTGAAGCCGGCCCGACAGACTACGAGCAGTACTTC. It codes for CASSEAGPTDYEQYF.

This clone was observed a few times. This sequence joins TRBV15 and TRBJ1-5, with TRBD1 as a possible D gene (6 bases). Trimming stripped 0 bases from V and 3 bases from J, with 12 bases between. Germline V lookup: CDR1 LNHNV, CDR2 YYDKDF (reference sequence). There are 16 residues in the CDR3. CDR3 loop: CATSRDEGQVNQPQHF. CDR3 coding DNA: TGTGCCACCAGCAGAGATGAGGGACAAGTCAATCAGCCCCAGCATTTT.

V usage is TRBV14 and J usage is TRBJ2-2, with D unresolved. CDR1 is SGHDN and CDR2 is FVKESK in the germline V gene. Trimming stripped 1 base from V and 4 bases from J, with 13 bases between. This CDR3 contains 16 residues. The CDR3 spells CASSQGQSRTTGELFF. The CDR3 DNA reads as TGTGCCAGCAGCCAAGGACAATCGAGGACCACCGGGGAGCTGTTTTTT.

V is TRBV29-1 and J is TRBJ1-5; 9 nucleotides align to TRBD1. Germline loops: CDR1 SQVTM, CDR2 ANQGSEA. The CDR3 sequence is 20 residues long. Germline trimming cut 0 bases from V and 6 bases from J; bases unmatched to any gene: 21. In DNA form, the CDR3 reads TGCAGCGTTGAAGATCTGCTATATCCCTCCCGGGACAGGGATCTTCAGCCCCAGCATTTT. It specifies CSVEDLLYPSRDRDLQPQHF.

This clone was seen a handful of times. This sample also contains other DNA sequences that code for the same CDR3. This chain joins TRBV7-9 and TRBJ2-3, with D tentatively TRBD1 or TRBD2 (5 bases each). V was cut by 6 bases and J by 2 bases, with 9 bases left in between. CDR3 length: 13 amino acids. Per germline, CDR1 SEHNR and CDR2 FQNEAQ (reference sequence). CDR3 nucleotide sequence: TGTGCCAGCAGGCCAGGGACCACAGATACGCAGTATTTT. This translates into CASRPGTTDTQYF.

This clone was seen more than once but under ten times. The chain joins TRBV6-1 to TRBJ2-3, with 9 positions matching TRBD2. The CDR3 contains 16 residues. J lost 0 bases, V lost 4 bases, and 5 bases had no gene match. CDR1 is MNHNS, CDR2 SASEGT, per germline. CDR3 amino acids: CASSGSSGVSTDTQYF. Here the CDR3 DNA reads TGTGCCAGCAGTGGCTCTAGCGGGGTGAGCACAGATACGCAGTATTTT.

This clone was counted only a few times. The chain couples TRBV7-3 to TRBJ1-1; unclear D gene. The CDR3 sequence is 15 residues long. V lost 6 bases to trimming and J lost 0 bases, with 14 bases between them. Germline CDR1 is SGHTA and CDR2 is FQGTGA. As DNA, the CDR3 is TGTGCCAGCAGTTTAGGGCGGCTATTGAACACTGAAGCTTTCTTT. It specifies CASSLGRLLNTEAFF.

This clone was counted a few times. The DNA of the CDR3 is TGTGCCTGGAGTCCTGGGACAGGGCGGAGGGGCTACACCTTC. This gives the protein CAWSPGTGRRGYTF. The rearrangement links TRBV30 to TRBJ1-2; TRBD1 matches at 9 bases. Germline V gene sequence: CDR1 GTSNPN, CDR2 SVGIG (reference sequence). The V segment lost 2 bases and the J segment 8 bases; nucleotides outside the gene matches: 9. CDR3 length equals 14 residues.

This clone was seen a few times. V is TRBV2 and J is TRBJ1-1; no firm D call. The CDR3 spans 13 residues. Germline assignment: CDR1 SNHLY and CDR2 FYNNEI. Trimming left V 4 bases short and J 7 bases short, with 13 bases between. The CDR3 region has the DNA TGTGCCAGCAGTGCCTACAAGGAAGTTGAAGCTTTCTTT. Protein sequence: CASSAYKEVEAFF.

The genes are TRBV6-5 and TRBJ2-7, with unresolved D. The CDR3 extends over 11 amino acids. Germline CDR1 and CDR2: MNHEY and SVGAGI. The V and J ends lost 6 bases and 2 bases respectively, with 5 bases between them. CDR3 protein: CASRVAYEQYF. In DNA, the CDR3 is TGTGCCAGCAGGGTTGCCTACGAGCAGTACTTC.

This sequence joins TRBV20-1 and TRBJ2-3; D unresolved. The length of the CDR3 is 10 residues. With 4 bases removed from V and 6 bases from J, the gap between germline ends came to 5 bases. Germline V gives CDR1 DFQATT, CDR2 SNEGSKA (reference sequence). The CDR3 DNA follows: TGCAGTGCTACGAGCGATACGCAGTATTTT. Translated, it gives CSATSDTQYF.

The chain carries TRBV30 and TRBJ2-1, with 9 bases identical to TRBD2. The CDR3 is 15 amino acids. Germline loops: CDR1 GTSNPN, CDR2 SVGIG (reference sequence). J was trimmed by 3 bases and V by 5 bases; bases with no gene match: 8. The CDR3 loop reads CAWVPGTSSYNEQFF. The CDR3 region has the DNA TGTGCCTGGGTACCCGGGACTAGCAGCTACAATGAGCAGTTCTTC.

Note on this clone: The junction shows a germline mismatch at one end, possibly a read error. The chain is built from TRBV6-1 and TRBJ2-1, with 8 bases lining up with TRBD2. Germline V lookup: CDR1 MNHNS, CDR2 SASEGT. This CDR3 spans 11 amino acids. The CDR3 DNA sequence: TGTGCCAGTATCACCGGGACTAGACCCCTCTTC. Encoded protein: CASITGTRPLF.

The chain links TRBV6-5 to TRBJ1-1, with D perhaps TRBD1 (6 bases). Germline CDR1 is MNHEY and CDR2 is SVGAGI. The CDR3 extends over 12 amino acids. V shed 4 bases and J shed 8 bases, with 11 bases lying between them. CDR3 DNA: TGTGCCAGCAGTTCCTTCAGGGGAGAAGCTTTCTTT. Translation: CASSSFRGEAFF.

This sequence joins TRBV6-5 and TRBJ2-3; D not resolved. This CDR3 is 14 amino acids long. Germline V lookup: CDR1 MNHEY, CDR2 SVGAGI. Deletions cut 6 bases from V and 0 bases from J, with 10 bases between. The CDR3 region has the DNA TGTGCCAGCAGGGCCACAGCTAGCACAGATACGCAGTATTTT. It yields the protein CASRATASTDTQYF.

This clone was seen a few times. The rearrangement joins TRBV14 to TRBJ1-6; 8 bases match TRBD1. Trimming at V came to 0 bases and at J to 8 bases, leaving 3 bases not matched to a gene. The CDR3 covers 15 residues. Per germline, CDR1 SGHDN and CDR2 FVKESK. The CDR3 loop reads CASSQDAGGYSPLHF. The DNA of the CDR3 is TGTGCCAGCAGCCAAGATGCAGGGGGCTATTCACCCCTCCACTTT. Supplemented by reference TRBV14 and TRBJ1-6, the full variable domain reads EAGVTQFPSHSVIEKGQTVTLRCDPISGHDNLYWYRRVMGKEIKFLLHFVKESKQDESGMPNNRFLAERTGGTYSTLKVQPAELEDSGVYFCASSQDAGGYSPLHFGNGTRLTVT.

This clone was observed a few times. This rearrangement joins TRBV29-1 to TRBJ2-3; D tentatively fits TRBD1 or TRBD2 (6 bases each). There are 11 residues in the CDR3. CDR1 SQVTM and CDR2 ANQGSEA come from the germline V gene. V dropped 6 bases and J dropped 6 bases, with 10 bases sitting between them. The CDR3 here is CSVGGPDTQYF. The DNA for the CDR3 is TGCAGCGTAGGGGGGCCCGATACGCAGTATTTT.

The rearrangement uses TRBV5-4 and TRBJ1-4; perhaps TRBD1 as D (6 bases). The germline V and J ends were trimmed by 0 bases and 7 bases, with 13 bases remaining between them. The CDR3 length is 15 residues. Germline assignment: CDR1 SGHNT and CDR2 YYREEE (reference sequence). CDR3 in DNA: TGTGCCAGCAGCTTGGGGTCAGGGGCAAGTGAAAAACTGTTTTTT. Encoded protein: CASSLGSGASEKLFF.

The chain joins TRBV19 to TRBJ1-2, with D hard to call. V gave up 7 bases and J gave up 8 bases, with 17 bases separating them. The CDR3 consists of 13 residues. Germline CDR1 reads LNHDA; CDR2 reads SQIVND (reference sequence). CDR3 sequence: CASTTQRGYGYTF. As DNA, the CDR3 is TGTGCCAGTACCACTCAGAGAGGGTACGGCTACACCTTC.

This clone has only a few counts. Other DNA sequences of this sample code for an identical CDR3. The rearrangement joins TRBV2 to TRBJ2-3; no clear D. The CDR3 loop spans 12 amino acids. V was shortened by 2 bases and J by 6 bases, with 6 bases between the two germline ends. Germline V lookup: CDR1 SNHLY, CDR2 FYNNEI. CDR3 residues: CASSELSDTQYF. DNA of the CDR3: TGTGCCAGCAGTGAACTGTCTGATACGCAGTATTTT.

This chain connects TRBV5-1 to TRBJ2-3; D is uncertain. This CDR3 is built from 12 residues. Trimming stripped 6 bases from V and 1 base from J, with 6 bases between. Germline V lookup: CDR1 SGHRS, CDR2 YFSETQ. CDR3 sequence reads: CASKFGTDTQYF. CDR3 in DNA: TGCGCCAGCAAGTTCGGCACAGATACGCAGTATTTT.

The rearrangement links TRBV6-6 to TRBJ2-1; D remains ambiguous. Per the germline V gene, CDR1 is MNHNY and CDR2 is SVGAGI (reference sequence). Trimming removed 7 bases at V and 6 bases at J, with 16 bases between. CDR3 size: 14 residues. The DNA for the CDR3 is TGTGCCAGCATTCCATCTATCGGCAGCAATGAGCAGTTCTTC. Its translation: CASIPSIGSNEQFF.

This rearrangement joins TRBV9 to TRBJ1-1; D gene unclear. CDR1 is SGDLS and CDR2 is YYNGEE in the germline V gene. This CDR3 is built from 13 residues. V lost 0 bases, J lost 5 bases, and 8 bases lay in between. CDR3 bases: TGTGCCAGCAGCGTAGAGTGGTGGACTGAAGCTTTCTTT. It specifies CASSVEWWTEAFF.

A note on this clone: Distinct nucleotide sequences in the sample also encode this CDR3. The chain carries TRBV30 and TRBJ1-3; D not resolved. The CDR3 runs 13 residues. V dropped 4 bases and J dropped 0 bases, with 7 bases sitting between them. Germline loops: CDR1 GTSNPN, CDR2 SVGIG (reference sequence). CDR3 bases: TGTGCCTGGAATACCGGCTCTGGAAACACCATATATTTT. Protein sequence: CAWNTGSGNTIYF.

This clone turned up a few times. The chain uses TRBV9 and TRBJ2-1; no reliable D call. Looked up from germline, CDR1 is SGDLS and CDR2 is YYNGEE. CDR3 size: 15 residues. Trimming left V 3 bases short and J 0 bases short, with 10 bases between. CDR3 coding DNA: TGTGCCAGCAGCGGGGCAGCAACCTCCTACAATGAGCAGTTCTTC. It is translated as CASSGAATSYNEQFF.

Notes on this clone: A read error may produce the germline difference seen at one junction end. The chain uses TRBV27 and TRBJ2-7; 8 nucleotides align to TRBD2. This CDR3 has 13 residues. Germline-derived CDR1 and CDR2 are MNHEY and SMNVEV (reference sequence). This CDR3 reads CASSSLGREEFFF. CDR3 bases: TGTGCCAGCAGTTCCCTCGGGAGGGAGGAGTTTTTCTTC.

This clone has only a few counts. The rearrangement uses TRBV5-1 and TRBJ2-1; D perhaps matches TRBD1 (6 bases). Germline V gene data show CDR1 as SGHRS and CDR2 as YFSETQ. CDR3 length equals 15 residues. V was pared by 4 bases and J by 2 bases, with 13 bases between. CDR3 loop: CASSELGDTYNEQFF. The CDR3 DNA is TGCGCCAGCAGCGAGCTAGGGGACACCTACAATGAGCAGTTCTTC.

A remark on this clone: Other DNA sequences from this sample encode an identical CDR3 as well. V usage is TRBV9 and J usage is TRBJ1-5; 8 nucleotides agree with TRBD1. The length of the CDR3 is 13 residues. V gave up 3 bases and J gave up 4 bases; unmatched junction bases: 0. Germline-derived CDR1 and CDR2 are SGDLS and YYNGEE. CDR3 coding DNA: TGTGCCAGCAGCGGACAGGGGAATCAGCCCCAGCATTTT. Amino acids: CASSGQGNQPQHF. Together with reference TRBV9 and TRBJ1-5, the CDR3 gives the full variable domain: DSGVTQTPKHLITATGQRVTLRCSPRSGDLSVYWYQQSLDQGLQFLIQYYNGEERAKGNILERFSAQQFPDLHSELNLSSLELGDSALYFCASSGQGNQPQHFGDGTRLSIL.

This clone was counted a few times. The chain uses TRBV6-5 and TRBJ2-7, with 9 bases aligning to TRBD1. In germline, CDR1 is MNHEY, CDR2 SVGAGI. The ends lost 2 bases at V and 3 bases at J; junction bases unmatched: 8. The CDR3 spans 16 residues. The CDR3 loop reads CASSYSTGGEVYEQYF. CDR3 bases: TGTGCCAGCAGTTACAGTACAGGGGGCGAGGTCTACGAGCAGTACTTC.

This chain connects TRBV30 to TRBJ1-2; D remains ambiguous. With 0 bases removed from V and 6 bases from J, the gap between germline ends came to 11 bases. Germline V gene data show CDR1 as GTSNPN and CDR2 as SVGIG (reference sequence). There are 13 residues in the CDR3. The CDR3 here is CAWSVSEANGYTF. The CDR3 nucleotides are TGTGCCTGGAGTGTATCGGAAGCTAATGGCTACACCTTC.